Sequencing of this TCR beta chain was carried out in a study of glioma-infiltrating T cells. TCR alpha and beta CDR3 regions were amplified from RNA using iRepertoire nested multiplex PCR. Input was about 85-400 ng of tissue mRNA or PBMC total RNA. TCRdb recomputed calls from the multiplex PCR reads with MiXCR, one row per CDR3 protein. The sample holds tens of thousands of distinct CDR3 sequences, 35% to 45% seen once. The CDR3 has 16 residues. The ends lost 5 bases at V and 5 bases at J; junction bases unmatched: 5. CDR1 and CDR2 (germline): MNHEY, SMNVEV (reference sequence). Overall study findings and caveats: Non-neoplastic patients had below-expected tissue-blood divergence, while all gliomas exceeded expectation. Only very few CDR3 sequences appeared in both tissue and blood.

This clonotype occurred many times. Its specificity is not known. This chain links TRBV27 with TRBJ2-5, with 16 positions matching TRBD2. The sample was glioma tissue, nonneoplastic brain tissue, or PBMCs (not recorded which). The TCR sequence derives from a human donor with low-grade glioma or glioblastoma, undergoing nonglioma brain surgery, or in good health (not recorded which). CDR3 coding DNA: TGTGCCAGCAGTCGGGGACTAGCGGGAGGGAGTGAGACCCAGTACTTC. Its translation: CASSRGLAGGSETQYF.